This T cell receptor (beta chain) was found in a study of preoperative IRX-2 immunotherapy in early breast cancer. Germline V gives CDR1 LNHDA, CDR2 SQIVND (reference sequence). The CDR3 spans 14 residues. V dropped 4 bases and J dropped 2 bases, with 10 bases sitting between them. This table comes from immunoSEQ multiplex PCR, and its TCRdb copy is limited to in-frame clones, with some not included. This sample carries around 38,000 clones, 60% to 85% of them seen once, and the ten largest clones take 0.95% to 1.5%. Treatment specified: preoperative locoregional IRX-2 cytokine immunotherapy. Patients received preoperative, locoregional IRX-2 cytokine immunotherapy in a phase Ib study.

This receptor was identified in a human donor with breast cancer. The J gene is TRBJ2-3, the V gene TRBV19; D gene ambiguous. The sequencing here drew on tumor tissue, taken after IRX-2 immunotherapy. CDR3 in amino acids: CASSSRWATDTQYF. In DNA, the CDR3 is TGTGCCAGTAGTAGCCGGTGGGCCACAGATACGCAGTATTTT.